These T cell receptor beta chains were read from a single sample in a study of OX40 agonist ivuxolimab in advanced cancers. Generated by immunoSEQ multiplex PCR, the TCRdb table keeps only in-frame clones and is missing some. Among more than 6,500 clones, around two thirds were seen once, and the ten largest hold roughly 58%. The sequencing used CD4+ or CD8+ T cells sorted from blood, collected in a trial of the OX40 agonist ivuxolimab. Every receptor here comes from an adult with an advanced solid tumor such as melanoma, head and neck, liver or kidney cancer. Each CDR3 is given with its conserved first and last residue. The order of the fields is V gene, D gene, J gene, clone size, CDR3 protein, CDR3 DNA. The D gene is left open where the match is weak. Part of the rows lack a size; the others show once, few, many or a class for expanded clones.

v_call: TRBV9
d_call: TRBD2
j_call: TRBJ2-3
clone_size: many
cdr3_aa: CASSVQREGRVTDTQYF
cdr3_nt: TGTGCCAGCAGCGTACAGCGGGAGGGCCGAGTCACAGATACGCAGTATTTT

v_call: TRBV27
d_call: TRBD1
j_call: TRBJ1-5
clone_size: .
cdr3_aa: CASTTGGARRPQHF
cdr3_nt: TGTGCCAGCACGACAGGGGGCGCGAGACGGCCCCAGCATTTT

v_call: TRBV5-4
d_call: .
j_call: TRBJ2-7
clone_size: .
cdr3_aa: CASSQQRTATYEQYF
cdr3_nt: TGCGCCAGCAGCCAACAGCGAACGGCCACCTACGAGCAGTACTTC

v_call: TRBV27
d_call: .
j_call: TRBJ2-1
clone_size: .
cdr3_aa: CASSLGGNEQFF
cdr3_nt: TGTGCCAGCAGTTTAGGGGGGAATGAGCAGTTCTTC

v_call: TRBV4-2
d_call: TRBD1
j_call: TRBJ2-7
clone_size: many
cdr3_aa: CASSSSGGRDEQYF
cdr3_nt: TGTGCCAGCAGCTCATCAGGGGGCCGCGACGAGCAGTACTTC

v_call: TRBV7-8
d_call: .
j_call: TRBJ2-2
clone_size: .
cdr3_aa: CASSYRVGDDTGELFF
cdr3_nt: TGTGCCAGCAGCTACCGCGTCGGGGACGACACCGGGGAGCTGTTTTTT

v_call: TRBV7-9
d_call: TRBD2
j_call: TRBJ2-7
clone_size: .
cdr3_aa: CASSQGGLAGDYEQYF
cdr3_nt: TGTGCCAGCAGTCAGGGCGGACTAGCGGGGGACTACGAGCAGTACTTC

v_call: TRBV5-6
d_call: .
j_call: TRBJ2-2
clone_size: .
cdr3_aa: CASSLTRDPNTGELFF
cdr3_nt: TGTGCCAGCAGCCTTACTCGAGATCCGAACACCGGGGAGCTGTTTTTT

v_call: TRBV7-2
d_call: .
j_call: TRBJ1-1
clone_size: .
cdr3_aa: CASSIREATEAFF
cdr3_nt: TGTGCCAGCAGCATCCGGGAAGCGACTGAAGCTTTCTTT

v_call: TRBV18
d_call: TRBD2
j_call: TRBJ2-1
clone_size: .
cdr3_aa: CASSLVTSGSPSSYNEQFF
cdr3_nt: TGTGCCAGCTCACTCGTGACTAGCGGGAGCCCAAGCTCCTACAATGAGCAGTTCTTC

v_call: TRBV7-7
d_call: TRBD1
j_call: TRBJ2-7
clone_size: .
cdr3_aa: CASSRTGFDEQYF
cdr3_nt: TGTGCCAGCAGCCGGACAGGGTTTGACGAGCAGTACTTC

v_call: TRBV14
d_call: .
j_call: TRBJ2-7
clone_size: .
cdr3_aa: CASSQVLGSYEQYF
cdr3_nt: TGTGCCAGCAGCCAAGTATTGGGCTCCTACGAGCAGTACTTC

v_call: TRBV5-6
d_call: .
j_call: TRBJ2-7
clone_size: .
cdr3_aa: CASSPGGGMVEQYF
cdr3_nt: TGTGCCAGCAGCCCTGGGGGTGGCATGGTGGAGCAGTACTTC

v_call: TRBV11-2
d_call: TRBD1
j_call: TRBJ2-1
clone_size: .
cdr3_aa: CASSLGLGQGDNEQFF
cdr3_nt: TGTGCCAGCAGCTTAGGGTTGGGACAGGGGGACAATGAGCAGTTCTTC

v_call: TRBV9
d_call: .
j_call: TRBJ2-1
clone_size: .
cdr3_aa: CASSPPNSNEQFF
cdr3_nt: TGTGCCAGCAGCCCCCCCAATAGCAATGAGCAGTTCTTC

v_call: TRBV6-4
d_call: .
j_call: TRBJ1-1
clone_size: .
cdr3_aa: CASSTSQGATEAFF
cdr3_nt: TGTGCCAGCAGTACATCCCAGGGTGCTACTGAAGCTTTCTTT

v_call: TRBV11-3
d_call: .
j_call: TRBJ1-2
clone_size: once
cdr3_aa: CASSVSQRTTYGYTF
cdr3_nt: TGTGCCAGCAGCGTCAGCCAGAGGACCACCTATGGCTACACCTTC

v_call: TRBV30
d_call: .
j_call: TRBJ1-1
clone_size: .
cdr3_aa: CAWAGGMNTEAFF
cdr3_nt: TGTGCCTGGGCGGGGGGAATGAACACTGAAGCTTTCTTT

v_call: TRBV9
d_call: .
j_call: TRBJ2-7
clone_size: .
cdr3_aa: CASSVGGSEQYF
cdr3_nt: TGTGCCAGCAGCGTAGGGGGTAGCGAGCAGTACTTC

v_call: TRBV2
d_call: .
j_call: TRBJ1-1
clone_size: .
cdr3_aa: CASSQEDTEAFF
cdr3_nt: TGTGCCAGCAGCCAGGAAGACACTGAAGCTTTCTTT

v_call: TRBV6-1
d_call: .
j_call: TRBJ1-5
clone_size: .
cdr3_aa: CASRQTWDSNQPQHF
cdr3_nt: TGTGCCAGCAGGCAGACCTGGGATAGCAATCAGCCCCAGCATTTT

v_call: TRBV28
d_call: TRBD1
j_call: TRBJ2-7
clone_size: .
cdr3_aa: CASEAGTVNEQYF
cdr3_nt: TGTGCCAGCGAAGCCGGGACAGTCAACGAGCAGTACTTC

v_call: TRBV4-3
d_call: TRBD1
j_call: TRBJ1-3
clone_size: few
cdr3_aa: CASSQDNRQGGNTIYF
cdr3_nt: TGCGCCAGCAGCCAAGATAATCGACAGGGTGGAAACACCATATATTTT

v_call: TRBV7-9
d_call: .
j_call: TRBJ2-1
clone_size: .
cdr3_aa: CASSLGVNEQFF
cdr3_nt: TGTGCCAGCAGCTTGGGGGTGAATGAGCAGTTCTTC

v_call: TRBV7-2
d_call: TRBD2
j_call: TRBJ2-7
clone_size: .
cdr3_aa: CASSSGGSVPYEQYF
cdr3_nt: TGTGCCAGCAGCTCGGGGGGGAGCGTGCCCTACGAGCAGTACTTC

v_call: TRBV7-9
d_call: TRBD1
j_call: TRBJ2-7
clone_size: .
cdr3_aa: CASSLGTGEFSYEQYF
cdr3_nt: TGTGCCAGCAGCTTAGGGACAGGAGAGTTCTCCTACGAGCAGTACTTC

v_call: TRBV7-9
d_call: .
j_call: TRBJ2-7
clone_size: .
cdr3_aa: CASSTWGPPAYEQYF
cdr3_nt: TGTGCCAGCAGCACCTGGGGACCCCCAGCATACGAGCAGTACTTC

v_call: TRBV6-1
d_call: .
j_call: TRBJ2-2
clone_size: few
cdr3_aa: CASRVAGELFF
cdr3_nt: TGTGCCAGCAGAGTAGCCGGGGAGCTGTTTTTT